Reported below is one TCR beta chain. CDR1 and CDR2 from the germline V gene are DFQATT and SNEGSKA (reference sequence). The CDR3 spans 17 residues. With 0 bases clipped from V and 2 bases from J, the junction kept 13 bases outside the gene matches. Using MiXCR, TCRdb reanalyzed the PCR reads. The sample holds about 14,000 clones, 23% seen once. There were no patients who had received any treatment before thyroid surgery. The sample belongs to a study of metastatic and nonmetastatic thyroid tumors. Looking at the study overall: Repertoires of blood and of tissue (tumor or nodule) from malignant and benign thyroid patients were compared.

The chain recombines TRBV20-1 with TRBJ2-7, with 7 positions matching TRBD2. The TCR comes from a female donor with papillary thyroid cancer or a benign thyroid nodule (not recorded which). Some clones in this sample may be carry-over from other donors' samples. The material sequenced was blood. The CDR3 DNA sequence: TGCAGTGCTAGAGACCCCGGAGGGCGGGAGACCCCCTACGAGCAGTACTTC. As protein: CSARDPGGRETPYEQYF.